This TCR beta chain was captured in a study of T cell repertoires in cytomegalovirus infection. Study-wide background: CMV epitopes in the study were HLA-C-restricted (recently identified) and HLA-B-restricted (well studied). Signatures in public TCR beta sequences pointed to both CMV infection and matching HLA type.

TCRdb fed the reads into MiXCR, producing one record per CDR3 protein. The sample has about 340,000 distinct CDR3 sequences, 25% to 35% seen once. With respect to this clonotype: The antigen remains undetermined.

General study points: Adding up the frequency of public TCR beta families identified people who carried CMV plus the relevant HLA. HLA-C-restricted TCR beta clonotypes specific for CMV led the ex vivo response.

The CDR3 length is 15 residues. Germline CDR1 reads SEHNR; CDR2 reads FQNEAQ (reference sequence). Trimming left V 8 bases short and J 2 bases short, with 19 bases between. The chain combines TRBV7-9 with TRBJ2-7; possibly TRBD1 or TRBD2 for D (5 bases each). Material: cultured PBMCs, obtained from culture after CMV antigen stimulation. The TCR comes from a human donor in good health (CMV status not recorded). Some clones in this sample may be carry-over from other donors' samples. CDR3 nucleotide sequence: TGTGCCAGCGGAGCCGGGACGCCTGACACCTACGAGCAGTACTTC. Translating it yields CASGAGTPDTYEQYF.